This TCR beta chain was sequenced for a study of cytomegalovirus exposure and HLA in healthy donors. Study-level information: The roughly 120 million unique TCR beta sequences, from roughly 170 million T cells, were found by an earlier analysis. Study-level results: Earlier results showed most TCR beta V segments being productive about 87% or about 30% of the time. Later analysis reportedly placed an Asian-associated ancestry cluster below the roughly 700-donor mean in N-insertions.

Whereas donors were nominally healthy upon sampling, unrecorded immune exposures were probable. The primer mix had 60 Vbeta and 13 Jbeta primers. Profiling relied on immunoSEQ multiplex PCR, and the TCRdb table lists in-frame clones only, not all of them. This sample has 200,000 or so clones; 75% to 90% occur once, and the top ten carry around 6.3%. Details on this clone: Antigen specificity is unknown.

This receptor was taken from a woman aged 45-65 years in good health and CMV-seropositive. The sample was PBMCs.

The CDR3 DNA reads as TGTGCCAGCAGCGGCTGGGGGGAATGGACAGATACGCAGTATTTT. Protein product: CASSGWGEWTDTQYF. The chain recombines TRBV5-8 with TRBJ2-3, with a possible D match to TRBD2 (6 bases). CDR1 and CDR2 from the germline V gene are SGHTS and YDEGEE. The CDR3 covers 15 residues. Deletions cut 4 bases from V and 3 bases from J, with 15 bases between.